This T cell receptor beta chain was sequenced for a study of CXCR3-negative and CXCR3-positive naive CD8 T cells. General study findings and limits: TRB CDR3 properties indicated TCR strength, while surface CD5 was similar across naive subsets. TRBV-TRBJ usage was alike in naive CXCR3-negative and CXCR3-positive cells but differed in memory cells. The study found more hydrophobic TRB CDR3s in CXCR3-positive naive cells than in CXCR3-negative naive cells.

The CDR3 extends over 14 amino acids. The study made its TRB cDNA libraries by 5' RACE, adding UMI labels. No DNA is given; TCRdb re-called the 5' RACE reads and lists each CDR3 protein once. The sample holds about 41,000 distinct CDR3 sequences. Remarks on this clonotype: Its antigen is as yet unknown.

V and J are TRBV12-3 or TRBV12-4 and TRBJ2-5; the D call from TCRdb, TRBD1, cannot be confirmed without DNA. The clonotype originates from a human donor in good health. Some clones in this sample may be carry-over from other donors' samples. Sequencing was done on a sample of naive CXCR3- CD8+ T cells from blood. The subset was: CD45RO-CCR7+CD27+CD95- naive CD8+ T cells lacking CXCR3 (TNR3-). This CDR3 reads CASSSPGGRETQYF.